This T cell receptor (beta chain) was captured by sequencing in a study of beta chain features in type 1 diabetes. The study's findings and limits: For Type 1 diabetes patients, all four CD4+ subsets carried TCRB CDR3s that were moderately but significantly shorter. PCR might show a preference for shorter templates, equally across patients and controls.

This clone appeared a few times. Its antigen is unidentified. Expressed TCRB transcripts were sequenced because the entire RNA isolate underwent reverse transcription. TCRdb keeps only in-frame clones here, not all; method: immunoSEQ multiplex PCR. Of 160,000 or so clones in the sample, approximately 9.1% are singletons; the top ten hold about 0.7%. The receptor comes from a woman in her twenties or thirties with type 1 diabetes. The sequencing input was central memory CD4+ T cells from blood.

CDR3 sequence reads: CASTQQETQYF. The CDR3 nucleotides read TGCGCCAGCACACAGCAAGAGACCCAGTACTTC. V is TRBV5-1 and J is TRBJ2-5; D is unresolved. The CDR3 is 11 amino acids. In germline, CDR1 is SGHRS, CDR2 YFSETQ. Trimming removed 6 bases at V and 2 bases at J, with 5 bases between.